Each of the 9 T cell receptor beta chains below was sequenced from the same sample in a study of shared clonotypes between healthy human individuals. Sequencing was performed with immunoSEQ multiplex PCR; in TCRdb, only in-frame clones are kept and a portion is missing. The sample consists of around 1.6 million clones, about 98% of them appearing once. Sequencing was done on a sample of naive CD4+ T cells sorted from blood. Subset indicated: CD45RA+ positively selected. The receptor set was obtained from a young man in good health.

The V gene is TRBV27, the J gene TRBJ1-1; D call uncertain. The V and J ends lost 5 bases and 0 bases respectively, with 19 bases between them. Germline lookup yields CDR1 MNHEY and CDR2 SMNVEV (reference sequence). The CDR3 has 17 residues. In DNA form, the CDR3 reads TGTGCCAGCAGTCCCCTCCGTAAGGGAGGGCTGAACACTGAAGCTTTCTTT. Translation: CASSPLRKGGLNTEAFF.

The chain is built from TRBV5-1 and TRBJ2-3; 8 bases line up with TRBD1. V trimming: 0 bases; J trimming: 3 bases; junction bases outside the gene matches: 15. Germline V gene lookup returns CDR1 SGHRS and CDR2 YFSETQ. The CDR3 length is 19 residues. The chain's CDR3 is CASSLGPKTGTGGTDTQYF. The CDR3 coding sequence is TGCGCCAGCAGCTTGGGGCCAAAGACCGGGACAGGAGGGACAGATACGCAGTATTTT.

The chain combines TRBV7-9 with TRBJ2-7; D is unclear. This CDR3 has 16 residues. Per the germline V gene, CDR1 is SEHNR and CDR2 is FQNEAQ (reference sequence). Trimming took off 5 bases at V and 6 bases at J, with 23 bases between the two ends. Here the CDR3 reads CASSHTIYGSAGEQYF. Written as DNA, the CDR3 is TGTGCCAGCAGCCACACCATCTACGGAAGCGCAGGCGAGCAGTACTTC.

V and J are TRBV6-5 and TRBJ2-1; a possible D gene is TRBD2 (5 bases). Germline V gene sequence: CDR1 MNHEY, CDR2 SVGAGI. The CDR3 is 14 amino acids. With 7 bases removed from V and 6 bases from J, the gap between germline ends came to 16 bases. CDR3 protein: CASTKSDFSNEQFF. The CDR3 nucleotides are TGTGCCAGCACCAAATCGGACTTTTCCAATGAGCAGTTCTTC.

The rearrangement links TRBV5-4 to TRBJ2-3; 7 bases are a match to TRBD2. CDR1 is SGHNT, CDR2 YYREEE, per germline (reference sequence). Germline trimming cut 4 bases from V and 10 bases from J; bases unmatched to any gene: 12. There are 14 residues in the CDR3. DNA of the CDR3: TGTGCCAGCAGCGGTGGACTAGTTGGGGCGTCGCAGTATTTT. Its translation: CASSGGLVGASQYF.

The rearrangement uses TRBV19 and TRBJ2-1; 10 bases are a match to TRBD2. Trimming took 4 bases from V and 4 from J; bases not matched to a gene: 4. The CDR3 spans 15 residues. CDR1 and CDR2 from the germline V gene are LNHDA and SQIVND (reference sequence). CDR3 sequence: CASSTASGRYNEQFF. The CDR3 coding sequence is TGTGCCAGTAGTACCGCTAGCGGGAGATACAATGAGCAGTTCTTC.

The rearrangement uses TRBV10-3 and TRBJ1-4, with 10 bases aligning to TRBD1. CDR1 ENHRY and CDR2 SYGVKD come from the germline V gene. The CDR3 covers 13 residues. The J segment lost 4 bases and the V segment lost 10 bases, leaving 3 bases of the junction unmatched. CDR3 nucleotides: TGTGCCACCGGGACAGGGGTTAATGAAAAACTGTTTTTT. Protein sequence: CATGTGVNEKLFF.

This chain links TRBV19 with TRBJ1-5, with a tentative D call TRBD1 (5 bases). This CDR3 spans 17 amino acids. Germline lookup yields CDR1 LNHDA and CDR2 SQIVND (reference sequence). The V end lost 7 bases, the J end lost 0 bases, and 19 bases lay between the germline ends. This chain's CDR3 is CASTIREFRYSNQPQHF. CDR3 nucleotide sequence: TGTGCCAGTACTATCAGGGAGTTCCGATATAGCAATCAGCCCCAGCATTTT.

About this clone: In the same sample, other DNA sequences code for this CDR3. CDR3 sequence: CASSLVGGETQYF. CDR3 nucleotide sequence: TGTGCCAGCAGCTTAGTGGGAGGGGAGACCCAGTACTTC. This chain joins TRBV7-9 and TRBJ2-5; 7 bases are shared with TRBD2. Looked up from germline, CDR1 is SEHNR and CDR2 is FQNEAQ (reference sequence). V was clipped by 1 base and J by 5 bases; unmatched bases: 1. The CDR3 is made up of 13 amino acids.